The clone carrying this TCR beta chain was seen only once. This entry comes from a study of blood T cell repertoires in COVID-19. The protocol was immunoSEQ multiplex PCR, while the TCRdb copy is restricted to in-frame clones and leaves out a portion. Seen here are roughly 330,000 clones, more than 70% observed once, and the top ten hold less than 6%. The study assigned cohorts using participant-reported clinical history. Donors in Cohort 3 counted as recovered after two negative PCRs, clearance, or symptom resolution. The receptor's source is a woman in her 30s who had recovered from COVID-19. Sequences were obtained from PBMCs or T cells enriched from blood (not recorded which).

The CDR3 region has the DNA TGCGCCAGCAGCCAAGATAGCGGGGATCAGCCCCAGCATTTT. Residues: CASSQDSGDQPQHF. The chain has TRBV4-3 and TRBJ1-5; no firm D call. Germline V gene data show CDR1 as LGHNA and CDR2 as YSLEER. This CDR3 spans 14 amino acids. With 0 bases removed from V and 5 bases from J, the gap between germline ends came to 8 bases.